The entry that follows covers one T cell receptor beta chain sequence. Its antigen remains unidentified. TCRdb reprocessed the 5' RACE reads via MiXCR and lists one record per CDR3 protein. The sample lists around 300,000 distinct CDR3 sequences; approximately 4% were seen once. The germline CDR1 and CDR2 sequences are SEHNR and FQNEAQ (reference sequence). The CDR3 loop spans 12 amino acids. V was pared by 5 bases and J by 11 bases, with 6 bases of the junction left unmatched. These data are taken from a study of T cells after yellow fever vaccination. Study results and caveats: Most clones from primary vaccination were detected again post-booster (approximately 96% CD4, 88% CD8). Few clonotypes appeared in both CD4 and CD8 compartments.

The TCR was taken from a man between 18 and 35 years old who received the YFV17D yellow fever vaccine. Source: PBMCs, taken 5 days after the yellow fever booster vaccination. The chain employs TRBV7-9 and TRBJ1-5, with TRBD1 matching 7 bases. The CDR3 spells CASSPTGNSQHF. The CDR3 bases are TGTGCCAGCAGCCCGACAGGGAATTCCCAGCATTTT. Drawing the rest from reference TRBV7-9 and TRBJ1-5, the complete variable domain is DTGVSQNPRHKITKRGQNVTFRCDPISEHNRLYWYRQTLGQGPEFLTYFQNEAQLEKSRLLSDRFSAERPKGSFSTLEIQRTEQGDSAMYLCASSPTGNSQHFGDGTRLSIL.